This T cell receptor (beta chain) was captured by sequencing in a study of blood T cells in healthy people across ages. Looked up from germline, CDR1 is LNHNV and CDR2 is YYDKDF (reference sequence). V was trimmed by 0 bases and J by 0 bases, leaving 8 bases between them. CDR3 size: 15 residues. There are a few counts of this clonotype. With a J-beta primer mix and a sample-barcoded 5' primer, a second PCR ran roughly 7 to 11 cycles. Each sample provided no less than 2.5 million CDR3-containing paired-end reads. TCRdb redid the calling of the 5' RACE reads with MiXCR, one entry per CDR3 protein. This table holds 550,000 to 750,000 distinct CDR3 sequences, 20% to 25% found once.

The sequence was obtained from a man between 70 and 80 years old in good health. The rearrangement links TRBV15 to TRBJ2-5; D remains ambiguous. The sample consisted of blood. CDR3 DNA: TGTGCCACCAGCAGAGAAGCCGATTACCAAGAGACCCAGTACTTC. Residues: CATSREADYQETQYF. The full variable domain, rest sourced from reference TRBV15 and TRBJ2-5, is DAMVIQNPRYQVTQFGKPVTLSCSQTLNHNVMYWYQQKSSQAPKLLFHYYDKDFNNEADTPDNFQSRRPNTSFCFLDIRSPGLGDTAMYLCATSREADYQETQYFGPGTRLLVL.